This T cell receptor beta chain was sequenced during a study of cytomegalovirus exposure and HLA in healthy donors. Study-level points and caveats: A previous analysis found most TCR beta V segments productive roughly 87% or roughly 30% of the time. At a 0.05 false discovery rate, a later analysis found 18,000 or so TCR beta sequences to be associated with HLA alleles.

Primers included in the PCR were 60 Vbeta and 13 Jbeta primers. The repertoire was sequenced with immunoSEQ multiplex PCR; TCRdb's copy has only in-frame clones and lacks some. The sample yields around 70,000 clones, less than 80% seen once. This CDR3 region has 16 residues. Germline V gene data show CDR1 as SGDLS and CDR2 as YYNGEE. V gave up 0 bases and J gave up 5 bases; unmatched junction bases: 7. The table lists this clone with a count of one. Its antigen is currently unknown. This chain connects TRBV9 to TRBJ2-2; 7 bases fit TRBD2. This TCR was recovered from a woman in her forties in good health and CMV-seropositive. Sequenced material: PBMCs. CDR3 sequence reads: CASSVGGLAATGELFF. The CDR3 DNA reads as TGTGCCAGCAGCGTAGGTGGTCTAGCGGCTACCGGGGAGCTGTTTTTT.